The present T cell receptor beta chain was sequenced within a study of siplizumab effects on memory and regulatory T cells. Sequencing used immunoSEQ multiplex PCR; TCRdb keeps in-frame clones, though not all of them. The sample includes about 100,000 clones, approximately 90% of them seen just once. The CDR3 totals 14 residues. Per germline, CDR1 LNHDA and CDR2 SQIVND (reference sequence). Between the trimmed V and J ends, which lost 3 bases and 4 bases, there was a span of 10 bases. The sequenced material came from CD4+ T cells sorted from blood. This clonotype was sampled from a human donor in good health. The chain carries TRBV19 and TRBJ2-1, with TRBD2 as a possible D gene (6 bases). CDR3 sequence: CASSISGTYNEQFF. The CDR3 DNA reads TGTGCCAGTAGTATCTCCGGGACTTACAATGAGCAGTTCTTC.